This T cell receptor (beta chain) was sequenced for a study of cytomegalovirus exposure and HLA in healthy donors. The wider study: Of all 400 or so donors who were genotyped, roughly 83% belonged to the Caucasian-associated ancestry cluster. General study points: Clonal expansion was found to be greater in HLA-associated TCR beta chains than in equally common others in a later analysis. Common viral pathogens seemed, in a later analysis, to connect with several of the most significant clusters. After further analysis at a later stage, 16,951 TCR beta sequences were associated with HLA alleles at 0.05 false discovery rate.

Details on this clone: Antigen unknown.

Primers for the PCR totalled 60 Vbeta and 13 Jbeta. Profiled with immunoSEQ multiplex PCR; TCRdb holds only in-frame clones, not every one. The table shows 150,000 to 200,000 clones, with roughly 79% occurring only once. There are 14 residues in the CDR3. The germline gives CDR1 SGHAT, CDR2 FQNNGV. V lost 5 bases and J lost 2; bases outside the gene matches: 5. The chain has TRBV11-2 and TRBJ1-1; 7 bases match TRBD1. The sequence derives from a man between 45 and 60 years old in good health and CMV-seropositive. Input material: PBMCs. DNA for the CDR3: TGTGCCAGCAGCAGGGGACAGTTAAACACTGAAGCTTTCTTT. It translates to CASSRGQLNTEAFF.